These T cell receptor beta chains were read from a single sample in a study of OX40 agonist ivuxolimab in advanced cancers. Produced via immunoSEQ multiplex PCR; TCRdb's table is partial and in-frame only. The sample records around 93,000 clones, about 83% being singletons. The sample was CD4+ or CD8+ T cells sorted from blood, taken in a trial of the OX40 agonist ivuxolimab. These TCRs come from an adult with an advanced solid tumor such as melanoma, head and neck, liver or kidney cancer. CDR3s include the opening cysteine and the closing phenylalanine or tryptophan. A D gene is named only where the DNA matches it firmly. The size of a clone is reported for some rows only, either as once, few or many, or as a class for expanded clones.

J gene,D gene,clone size,V gene,CDR3 DNA,CDR3 protein
TRBJ2-7,TRBD1,NA,TRBV9,TGTGCCAGCAGCGTGGGGACAGGGGGCCTCTACGAGCAGTACTTC,CASSVGTGGLYEQYF
TRBJ2-2,NA,NA,TRBV19,TGTGCCAGTAGTATAGATAGGAGGGCAGGGTCGATGTTTTTT,CASSIDRRAGSMFF
TRBJ2-1,TRBD2,NA,TRBV11-3,TGTGCCAGCAGCTTGGGGGGTACTAGCGTCGCCTACAATGAGCAGTTCTTC,CASSLGGTSVAYNEQFF
TRBJ2-3,TRBD2,NA,TRBV18,TGTGCCAGCTCACCACCTAGCGGGAGAACAGATACGCAGTATTTT,CASSPPSGRTDTQYF
TRBJ1-5,NA,NA,TRBV27,TGTGCCAGCAGTTTATGGGGGGCAGGGAGTCAGCCCCAGCATTTT,CASSLWGAGSQPQHF
TRBJ1-1,NA,NA,TRBV5-1,TGCGCCAGCAGCTTGGCCGGGGACACTGAAGCTTTCTTT,CASSLAGDTEAFF
TRBJ1-5,NA,NA,TRBV18,TGTGCCAGCTCACCACCGGCGCAGGTTAGCAATCAGCCCCAGCATTTT,CASSPPAQVSNQPQHF
TRBJ2-1,NA,NA,TRBV29-1,TGCAGCGTTGAAGATTGGGGCAATGAGCAGTTCTTC,CSVEDWGNEQFF
TRBJ2-5,TRBD2,NA,TRBV5-1,TGCGCCAGCAGCCCCCAGACTAGCGGAGGGAGTGAGACCCAGTACTTC,CASSPQTSGGSETQYF
TRBJ2-7,NA,NA,TRBV6-1,TGTGCCAGCACAGGGACCTACGAGCAGTACTTC,CASTGTYEQYF
TRBJ2-5,NA,NA,TRBV19,TGTGCCAGTAGTATCCTAGGGGCCCAGCAAGAGACCCAGTACTTC,CASSILGAQQETQYF
TRBJ2-3,NA,NA,TRBV25-1,TGTGCCAGCAGTGGGCTGCAAAGCACAGATACGCAGTATTTT,CASSGLQSTDTQYF
TRBJ2-1,TRBD2,once,TRBV5-4,TGTGCCAGCAGTTACCCGGGACTACCCAAGGGCAATGAGCAGTTCTTC,CASSYPGLPKGNEQFF
TRBJ2-1,NA,NA,TRBV2,TGTGCCAGCAGTGTGGGTGGGTTCGGCAATGAGCAGTTCTTC,CASSVGGFGNEQFF
TRBJ2-7,NA,NA,TRBV7-6,TGTGCCAGCAGCCCCACCCTCGGCGGGTACGAGCAGTACTTC,CASSPTLGGYEQYF
TRBJ1-2,TRBD1,NA,TRBV6-1,TGTGCCAGCATCCCGACAGGGGCGATCTATGGCTACACCTTC,CASIPTGAIYGYTF
TRBJ2-3,TRBD2,once,TRBV5-5,TGTGCCAGCAGCCCCGGACTAGCGGGATTCACAGATACGCAGTATTTT,CASSPGLAGFTDTQYF
TRBJ2-7,TRBD2,NA,TRBV29-1,TGCAGCGTACCGGCTAGCGGGAGCTTGTACGAGCAGTACTTC,CSVPASGSLYEQYF
TRBJ1-3,NA,NA,TRBV5-1,TGCGCCAGCAGCTTCCAGGGCGCGAGTGGAAACACCATATATTTT,CASSFQGASGNTIYF
TRBJ2-1,NA,NA,TRBV5-4,TGTGCCAGCAGCGACACGAGGCTGGAAGAGCAGTTCTTC,CASSDTRLEEQFF
TRBJ1-3,NA,NA,TRBV19,TGTGCCAGTAGTATGGGGGCAGCTGGAAACACCATATATTTT,CASSMGAAGNTIYF
TRBJ2-5,TRBD2,NA,TRBV11-2,TGTGCCAGCAGCTTAGATGTGGGGGGGTACGAGACCCAGTACTTC,CASSLDVGGYETQYF
TRBJ2-1,TRBD1,NA,TRBV6-5,TGTGCCAGCAGACCGACAGGGTCCTATGAGCAGTTCTTC,CASRPTGSYEQFF
TRBJ1-5,TRBD1,NA,TRBV7-9,TGTGCCAGCAGCCGAGCGGGACAGGGGGCGAGCAATCAGCCCCAGCATTTT,CASSRAGQGASNQPQHF
TRBJ2-5,TRBD1,NA,TRBV9,TGTGCCAGCAGCGTCGGGACAGGAGGGGTAGGGCGGGAGACCCAGTACTTC,CASSVGTGGVGRETQYF
TRBJ1-5,NA,NA,TRBV5-5,TGTGCCAGCAGCTTGAGCCAGGGAAGGACGAGCAATCAGCCCCAGCATTTT,CASSLSQGRTSNQPQHF
TRBJ2-3,NA,NA,TRBV11-2,TGTGCCAGCAGCTTAGGAGTAGGTAGGGGCACAGATACGCAGTATTTT,CASSLGVGRGTDTQYF
TRBJ1-1,NA,once,TRBV7-9,TGTGCCAGCAGCCGGGTCACTGAAGCTTTCTTT,CASSRVTEAFF
TRBJ2-1,NA,NA,TRBV6-6,TGTGCCAGCAGTAGCAAAACGGGTCGCTCCTACAATGAGCAGTTCTTC,CASSSKTGRSYNEQFF
TRBJ2-2,NA,NA,TRBV11-2,TGTGCCAGCAGCTTATCAGGGCTCACCGGGGAGCTGTTTTTT,CASSLSGLTGELFF
TRBJ2-1,TRBD1,NA,TRBV14,TGTGCCAGCGCGGCAGGGGGCCAAACCTACAATGAGCAGTTCTTC,CASAAGGQTYNEQFF
TRBJ1-1,NA,NA,TRBV5-1,TGCGCCAGCAGCTTGTCCGGGAGGAACACTGAAGCTTTCTTT,CASSLSGRNTEAFF
TRBJ2-7,TRBD2,NA,TRBV14,TGTGCCAGCAGCCAAGATCTCGTCCGGGAGGTGTACGAGCAGTACTTC,CASSQDLVREVYEQYF
TRBJ2-7,NA,NA,TRBV6-5,TGTGCCAGCAGTCACCGGGACGGGTCCTACGAGCAGTACTTC,CASSHRDGSYEQYF